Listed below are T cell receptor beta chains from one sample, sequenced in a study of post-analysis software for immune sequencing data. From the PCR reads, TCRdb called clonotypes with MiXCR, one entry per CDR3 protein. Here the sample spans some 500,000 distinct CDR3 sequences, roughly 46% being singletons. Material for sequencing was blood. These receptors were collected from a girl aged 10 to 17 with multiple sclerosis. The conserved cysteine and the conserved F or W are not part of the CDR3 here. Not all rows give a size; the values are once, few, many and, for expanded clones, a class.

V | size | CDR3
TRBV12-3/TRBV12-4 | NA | ASSRRQGEAQH
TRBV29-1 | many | SVAKSGTRGGYT
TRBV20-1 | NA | SARALRSDTRY
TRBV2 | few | ASSATGGPYNEQF
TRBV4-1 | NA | ASSQVGQTEQF
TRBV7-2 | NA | ASSLPRAREKLF
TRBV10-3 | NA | AISENVGGQTNNEQF
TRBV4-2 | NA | ASSQAASAGEYTGELF
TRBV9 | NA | ASSVEARTSDNEQF
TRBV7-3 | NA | ASSWGLGHTDTQY
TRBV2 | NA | ASSPKAGVYNEQF
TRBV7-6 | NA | ASSPEGSEAF
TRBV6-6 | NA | ASTQTTGFEQY
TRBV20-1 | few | SARETKRYEQY
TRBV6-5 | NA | ASSQASGRATNIQY
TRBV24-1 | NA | ATSEDRTPGRVGNEQF
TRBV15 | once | ATSRGTGLGLEQY
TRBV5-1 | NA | ASSLASGSTEQF
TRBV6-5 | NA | ASSDPGQWYKQY
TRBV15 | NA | ATSRGFLNEQF
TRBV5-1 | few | ASSLDGRAENEQY
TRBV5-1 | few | ASSLDITGTQY
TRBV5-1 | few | ASSLVVGETYNEQF
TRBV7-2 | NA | ASRTDRGSGSEQF
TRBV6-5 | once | AIGTDAYNEQF
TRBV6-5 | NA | ASRAGVETQY
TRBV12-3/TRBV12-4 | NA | ASSPQGVSPYEQY
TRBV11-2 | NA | ASSLGQTGANVLT
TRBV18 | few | ASSPERRTYEQY
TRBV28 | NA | ASSKLSGSLLANVLT
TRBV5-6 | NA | ASSGGTVDTQY
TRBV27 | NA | ASRAGTSGYNEQF
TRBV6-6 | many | ASSSSGTYEQY
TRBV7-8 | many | ASSLVPGLHLDLSYNEQF
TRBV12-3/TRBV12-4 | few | ASSFRQGAYNEQF
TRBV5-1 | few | ASRFSGSNEQY
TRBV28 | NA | ASSPSLGLVLGYT
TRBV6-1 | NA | ASRGGVGDLYNEQF
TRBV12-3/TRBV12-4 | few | ASSRGTGGTEQF
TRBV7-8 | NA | ASSLYSGSINEQY
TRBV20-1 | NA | SASSGQDNKQF
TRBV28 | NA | ASSGGLAGGSHEQY
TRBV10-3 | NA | AISGQGRGHEQF
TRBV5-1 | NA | ASSQGLDSTDTQY
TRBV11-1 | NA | ASSAAYQETQY
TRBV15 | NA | AASRDPAGSGQETQY
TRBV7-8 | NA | ASSLAPQGAANEKLF
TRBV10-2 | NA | ASSEPRQGGNTDTQY
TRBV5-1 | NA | ASRTSGRFTDTQY